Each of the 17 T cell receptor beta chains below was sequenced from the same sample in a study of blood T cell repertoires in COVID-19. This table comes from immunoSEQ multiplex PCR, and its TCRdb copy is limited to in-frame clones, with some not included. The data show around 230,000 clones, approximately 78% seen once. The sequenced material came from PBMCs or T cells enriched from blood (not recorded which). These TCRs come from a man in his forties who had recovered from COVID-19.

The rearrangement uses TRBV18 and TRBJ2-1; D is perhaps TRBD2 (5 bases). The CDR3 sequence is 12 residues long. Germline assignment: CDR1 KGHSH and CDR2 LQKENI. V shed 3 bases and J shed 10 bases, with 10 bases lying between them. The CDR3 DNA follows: TGTGCCAGCTCACCTGGTCGAGGGGAGCAGTTCTTC. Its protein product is CASSPGRGEQFF. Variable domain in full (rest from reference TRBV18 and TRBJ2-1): NAGVMQNPRHLVRRRGQEARLRCSPMKGHSHVYWYRQLPEEGLKFMVYLQKENIIDESGMPKERFSAEFPKEGPSILRIQQVVRGDSAAYFCASSPGRGEQFFGPGTRLTVL.

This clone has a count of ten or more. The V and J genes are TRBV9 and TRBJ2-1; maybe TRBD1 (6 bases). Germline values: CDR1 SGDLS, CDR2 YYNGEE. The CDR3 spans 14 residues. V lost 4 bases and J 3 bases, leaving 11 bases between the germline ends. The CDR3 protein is CASSQTGNYNEQFF. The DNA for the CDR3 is TGTGCCAGCAGCCAAACAGGGAACTACAATGAGCAGTTCTTC.

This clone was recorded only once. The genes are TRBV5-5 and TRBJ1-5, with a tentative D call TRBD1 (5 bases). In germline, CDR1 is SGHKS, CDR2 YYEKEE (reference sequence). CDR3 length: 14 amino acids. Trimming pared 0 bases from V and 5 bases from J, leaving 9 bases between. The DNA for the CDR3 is TGTGCCAGCAGCTTGGCCCAGGGCTATCAGCCCCAGCATTTT. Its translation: CASSLAQGYQPQHF.

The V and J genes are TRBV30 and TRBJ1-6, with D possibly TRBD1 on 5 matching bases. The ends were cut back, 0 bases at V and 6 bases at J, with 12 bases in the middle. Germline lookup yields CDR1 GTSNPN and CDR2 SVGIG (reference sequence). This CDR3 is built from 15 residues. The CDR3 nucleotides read TGTGCCTGGAGTGTAACCAGGGATGGTAATTCACCCCTCCACTTT. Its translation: CAWSVTRDGNSPLHF.

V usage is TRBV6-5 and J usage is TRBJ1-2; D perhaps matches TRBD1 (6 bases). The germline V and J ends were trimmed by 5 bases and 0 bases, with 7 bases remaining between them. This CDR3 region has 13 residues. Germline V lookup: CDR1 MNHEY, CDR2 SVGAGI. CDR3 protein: CASSNRANYGYTF. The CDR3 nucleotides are TGTGCCAGCAGTAACAGGGCTAACTATGGCTACACCTTC.

The CDR3 DNA follows: TGTGCCAGCAGCTTGGAACGACAGGGAGGCGCTGAAGCTTTCTTT. It translates to CASSLERQGGAEAFF. The gene calls are TRBV7-9 and TRBJ1-1, with 7 bases aligning to TRBD1. The CDR3 spans 15 residues. Looked up from germline, CDR1 is SEHNR and CDR2 is FQNEAQ (reference sequence). The ends lost 3 bases at V and 6 bases at J; junction bases unmatched: 10.

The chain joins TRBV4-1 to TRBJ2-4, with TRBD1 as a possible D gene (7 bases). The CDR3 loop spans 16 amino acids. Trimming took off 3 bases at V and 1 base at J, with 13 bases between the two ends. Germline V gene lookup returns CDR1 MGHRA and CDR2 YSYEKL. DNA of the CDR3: TGCGCCAGCAGCCATGGAGGGACAGACGCCAAAAACATTCAGTACTTC. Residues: CASSHGGTDAKNIQYF.

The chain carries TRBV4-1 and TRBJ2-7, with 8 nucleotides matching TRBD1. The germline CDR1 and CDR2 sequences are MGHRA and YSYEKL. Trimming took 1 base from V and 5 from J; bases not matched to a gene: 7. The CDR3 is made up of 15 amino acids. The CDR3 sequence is CASSQGDRGVDEQYF. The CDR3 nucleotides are TGCGCCAGCAGCCAAGGAGACAGGGGAGTAGACGAGCAGTACTTC.

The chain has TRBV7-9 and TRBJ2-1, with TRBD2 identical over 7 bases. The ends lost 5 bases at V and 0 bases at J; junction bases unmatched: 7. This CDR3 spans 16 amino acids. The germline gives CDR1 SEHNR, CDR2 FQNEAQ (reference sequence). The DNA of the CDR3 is TGTGCCAGCAGCCGGGAGCGGGGAAGCTCCTACAATGAGCAGTTCTTC. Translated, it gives CASSRERGSSYNEQFF. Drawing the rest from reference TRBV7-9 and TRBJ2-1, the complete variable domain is DTGVSQNPRHKITKRGQNVTFRCDPISEHNRLYWYRQTLGQGPEFLTYFQNEAQLEKSRLLSDRFSAERPKGSFSTLEIQRTEQGDSAMYLCASSRERGSSYNEQFFGPGTRLTVL.

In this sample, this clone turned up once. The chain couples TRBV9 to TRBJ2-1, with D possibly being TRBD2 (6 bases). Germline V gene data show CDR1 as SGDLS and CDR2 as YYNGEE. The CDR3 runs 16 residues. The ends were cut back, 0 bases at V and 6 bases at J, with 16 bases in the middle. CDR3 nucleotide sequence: TGTGCCAGCAGCGTAGCTGGGACCCTCGGGGGCAATGAGCAGTTCTTC. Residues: CASSVAGTLGGNEQFF.

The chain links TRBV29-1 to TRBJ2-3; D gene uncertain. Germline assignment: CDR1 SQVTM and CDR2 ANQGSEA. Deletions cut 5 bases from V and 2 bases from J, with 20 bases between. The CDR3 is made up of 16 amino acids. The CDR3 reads CSVNLIGGAATDTQYF. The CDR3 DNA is TGCAGCGTTAACTTGATCGGCGGAGCAGCCACAGATACGCAGTATTTT.

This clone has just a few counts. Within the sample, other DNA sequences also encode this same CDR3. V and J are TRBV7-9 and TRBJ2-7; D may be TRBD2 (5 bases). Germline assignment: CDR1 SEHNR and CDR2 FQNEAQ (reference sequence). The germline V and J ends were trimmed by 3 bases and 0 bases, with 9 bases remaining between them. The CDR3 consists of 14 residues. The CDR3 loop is CASSFGGSSYEQYF. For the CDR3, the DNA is TGTGCCAGCAGCTTCGGTGGGAGCTCCTACGAGCAGTACTTC.

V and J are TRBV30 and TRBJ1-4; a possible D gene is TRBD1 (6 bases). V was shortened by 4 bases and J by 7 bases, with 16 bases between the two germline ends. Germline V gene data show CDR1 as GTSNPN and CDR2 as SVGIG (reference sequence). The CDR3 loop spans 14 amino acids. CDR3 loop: CAWNRVGLGEKLFF. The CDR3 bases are TGTGCCTGGAACAGGGTTGGGTTGGGTGAAAAACTGTTTTTT.

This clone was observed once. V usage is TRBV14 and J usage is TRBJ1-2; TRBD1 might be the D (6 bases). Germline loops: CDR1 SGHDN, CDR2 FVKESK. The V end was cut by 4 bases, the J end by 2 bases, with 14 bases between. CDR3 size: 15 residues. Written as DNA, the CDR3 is TGTGCCAGCAGCCCCAGGAATCAGGGGAACTATGGCTACACCTTC. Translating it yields CASSPRNQGNYGYTF.

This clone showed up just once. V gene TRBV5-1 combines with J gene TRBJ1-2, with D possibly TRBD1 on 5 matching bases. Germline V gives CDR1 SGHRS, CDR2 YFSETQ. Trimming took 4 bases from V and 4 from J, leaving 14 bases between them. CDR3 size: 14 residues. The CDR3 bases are TGCGCCAGCAGCGCGGGAGGGGAAGGCTATGGCTACACCTTC. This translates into CASSAGGEGYGYTF.

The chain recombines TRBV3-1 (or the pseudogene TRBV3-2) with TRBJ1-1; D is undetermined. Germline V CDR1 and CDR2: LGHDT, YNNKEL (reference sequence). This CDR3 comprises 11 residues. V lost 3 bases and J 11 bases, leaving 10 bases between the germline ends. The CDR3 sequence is CASSHGLGAFF. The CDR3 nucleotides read TGTGCCAGCAGCCACGGACTCGGGGCTTTCTTT.

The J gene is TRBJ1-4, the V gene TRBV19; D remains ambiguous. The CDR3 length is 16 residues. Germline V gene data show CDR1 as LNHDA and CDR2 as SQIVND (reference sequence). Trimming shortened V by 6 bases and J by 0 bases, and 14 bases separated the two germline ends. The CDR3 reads CASSLRAGATNEKLFF. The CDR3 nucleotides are TGTGCCAGTAGCCTTAGAGCGGGTGCAACTAATGAAAAACTGTTTTTT.